At least ten counts were recorded for the clone carrying this T cell receptor (beta chain). This entry belongs to a study of T cell repertoires in cytomegalovirus infection. Germline V gene lookup returns CDR1 MNHNS and CDR2 SASEGT. The length of the CDR3 is 14 residues. The V and J ends lost 5 bases and 2 bases respectively, with 12 bases between them. Each CDR3 protein is one row after TCRdb ran MiXCR on the reads. This table has about 300,000 distinct CDR3 sequences, 9.6% appearing once. This receptor was obtained from a human donor in good health (CMV status not recorded). Some clones in this sample may be carry-over from other donors' samples. The rearrangement links TRBV6-1 to TRBJ1-1, with a weak D call TRBD1 (5 bases). Sequencing input: PBMCs. The CDR3 sequence is CASSIDRINTEAFF. The CDR3 DNA is TGTGCCAGCAGTATTGACAGAATAAACACTGAAGCTTTCTTT.